This T cell receptor beta chain was sequenced for a study of blood T cell repertoires in COVID-19. For the study at large: The United States, Italy and Spain supplied acute and convalescent COVID-19 samples. PBMCs, B-cell-depleted T cells, or T cells provided the cDNA or gDNA that made up the material.

The ends were cut back, 3 bases at V and 3 bases at J, with 5 bases in the middle. The germline V gene encodes CDR1 SNHLY and CDR2 FYNNEI. This CDR3 has 12 amino acids. Per the original methods: Amplified reference gene primers provided the basis for estimating nucleated cell counts. The method was immunoSEQ multiplex PCR; TCRdb's version includes in-frame clones alone and lacks a portion of them. V and J calls and clone size are copied from that table; D and trimming were computed from the DNA. The repertoire holds some 120,000 clones, with roughly nine tenths as singletons. The sample consisted of peripheral blood. The chain couples TRBV2 to TRBJ1-2, with D uncertain. The TCR originated in a man between 65 and 85 years old with active or convalescent COVID-19. The DNA of the CDR3 is TGTGCCAGCAGTGACGAGTACTATGGCTACACCTTC. Its translation: CASSDEYYGYTF.